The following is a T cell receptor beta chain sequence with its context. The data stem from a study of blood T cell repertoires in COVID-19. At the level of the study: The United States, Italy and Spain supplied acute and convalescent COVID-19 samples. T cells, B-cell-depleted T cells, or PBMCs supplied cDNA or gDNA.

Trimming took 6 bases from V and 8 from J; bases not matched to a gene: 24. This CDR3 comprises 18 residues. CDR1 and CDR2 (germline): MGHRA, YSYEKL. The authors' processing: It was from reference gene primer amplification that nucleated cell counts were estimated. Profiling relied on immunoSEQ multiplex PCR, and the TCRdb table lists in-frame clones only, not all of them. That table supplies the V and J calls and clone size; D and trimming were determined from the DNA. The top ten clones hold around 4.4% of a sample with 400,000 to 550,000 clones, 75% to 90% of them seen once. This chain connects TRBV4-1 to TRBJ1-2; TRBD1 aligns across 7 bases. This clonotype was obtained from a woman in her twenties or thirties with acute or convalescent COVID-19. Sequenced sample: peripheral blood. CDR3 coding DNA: TGCGCCAGCAGGCAAAACCCAGATAGGGGGCGCGTGGGCAGAGGCTACACCTTC. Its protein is CASRQNPDRGRVGRGYTF.